Following are 2 T cell receptor beta chains from one sample sequenced in a study of control samples from healthy donors and cancer patients. TCRdb's copy holds only in-frame clones and misses some; the assay was immunoSEQ multiplex PCR. The table has around 110,000 clones, more than 75% seen once. The specimen was blood. Source of these receptors: a woman between 70 and 85 years old in good health.

The chain recombines TRBV6-1 with TRBJ1-2; unclear D gene. The CDR3 covers 12 residues. V dropped 1 base and J dropped 6 bases, with 6 bases sitting between them. Germline assignment: CDR1 MNHNS and CDR2 SASEGT. The CDR3: CASSEGWDGYTF. CDR3 nucleotide sequence: TGTGCCAGCAGTGAAGGGTGGGATGGCTACACCTTC.

The chain is built from TRBV7-3 and TRBJ2-2; TRBD1 might be the D (5 bases). With 6 bases removed from V and 0 bases from J, the gap between germline ends came to 8 bases. The CDR3 has 14 amino acids. In germline, CDR1 is SGHTA, CDR2 FQGTGA. CDR3 in DNA: TGTGCCAGCAGAGGGGCAGCGAACACCGGGGAGCTGTTTTTT. It encodes CASRGAANTGELFF.